These 11 T cell receptor beta chains share one sample of origin, sequenced in a study of somatic mutations in cytotoxic T cells in rheumatoid arthritis (dated by TCRdb to the late 2010s). Receptors were amplified or captured by the immunoSEQ multiplex PCR assay. In its TCRdb copy, this immuneACCESS table keeps in-frame sequences only and misses some clones. Where compared with another copy, unresolved V genes explain less than half of these, and the others have no known cause. This sample holds 15,000 to 20,000 clones; over 75% were observed only once. Over 7.5% of the sample goes to the ten largest clones. The source material was CD8+ T cells sorted from blood. Receptor source: an adult with rheumatoid arthritis.

The chain recombines TRBV7-6 with TRBJ2-7; 11 bases are a match to TRBD2. CDR1 SGHVS and CDR2 FNYEAQ come from the germline V gene. V was clipped by 5 bases and J by 5 bases; unmatched bases: 5. The CDR3 is 14 amino acids. For the CDR3, the DNA is TGTGCCAGCAGCCCAGGACTAGCGGGCGACGAGCAGTACTTC. Protein sequence: CASSPGLAGDEQYF.

The chain combines TRBV10-3 with TRBJ1-2; 11 positions match TRBD1. The V and J ends lost 7 bases and 2 bases, in that order; junction bases with no gene match: 6. The germline CDR1 and CDR2 sequences are ENHRY and SYGVKD. This CDR3 region has 15 residues. Here the CDR3 DNA reads TGTGCCATCACCGATGGACAGGGGGCCAACTATGGCTACACCTTC. It yields the protein CAITDGQGANYGYTF.

This clone is classed as medium-sized (0.01 to 0.1%). CDR3 residues: CASSERARRQLNTEAFF. The CDR3 region has the DNA TGTGCCAGCAGTGAAAGAGCCCGCAGACAATTGAACACTGAAGCTTTCTTT. The gene calls are TRBV6-1 and TRBJ1-1; D gene ambiguous. With 2 bases removed from V and 0 bases from J, the gap between germline ends came to 16 bases. Germline V lookup: CDR1 MNHNS, CDR2 SASEGT. This CDR3 spans 17 amino acids.

The DNA for the CDR3 is TGTGCCAGCAGCTTATATAAGGCGGGGTTCTCCTACAATGAGCAGTTCTTC. Translating gives CASSLYKAGFSYNEQFF. This chain uses TRBV7-6 with TRBJ2-1, with D maybe TRBD2 (6 bases). The V gene's germline CDR1 is SGHVS and CDR2 FNYEAQ. The CDR3 totals 17 residues. The V end lost 2 bases, the J end lost 0 bases, and 14 bases lay between the germline ends.

On this clone: Just one base apart from a much larger clone, this may be a read error. The chain is built from TRBV11-2 and TRBJ2-7, with D possibly being TRBD1 or TRBD2 (5 bases each). The CDR3 is 14 residues long. Germline CDR1 and CDR2: SGHAT and FQNNGV. The CDR3 reads CTSSLTGPSYEQYF. CDR3 nucleotides: TGTACCAGCAGCTTAACGGGGCCCTCCTACGAGCAGTACTTC.

The rearrangement links TRBV4-3 to TRBJ2-3; perhaps TRBD1 as D (6 bases). V lost 1 base to trimming and J lost 3 bases, with 14 bases between them. Germline V gene lookup returns CDR1 LGHNA and CDR2 YSLEER. The CDR3 loop spans 16 amino acids. The DNA of the CDR3 is TGCGCCAGCAGCCAAGGTACAGGGTTCAGGACAGATACGCAGTATTTT. It translates to CASSQGTGFRTDTQYF.

This clone has a single count. The CDR3 DNA sequence: TGTGCCAGCAGCTTCCCTCCACAGGGGGTCACCTACAATGAGCAGTTCTTC. Translation: CASSFPPQGVTYNEQFF. The chain links TRBV11-2 to TRBJ2-1; 8 nucleotides match TRBD1. Per germline, CDR1 SGHAT and CDR2 FQNNGV. V shed 3 bases, J shed 2 bases, and the junction held 9 bases outside the gene matches. The CDR3 totals 17 residues.

With regard to this clone: One end of the junction varies from germline; a read error may be responsible. This rearrangement joins TRBV13 to TRBJ2-1; D gene unclear. From germline, CDR1 is PRHDT and CDR2 FYEKMQ (reference sequence). CDR3 length: 11 amino acids. In DNA, the CDR3 is TGTGCCGGCAGCTTAGTAACGGAGCAGTTCTTC. Encoded protein: CAGSLVTEQFF.

Notes on this clone: Its ends do not fully match the called genes, so a read error is possible. The V call is TRBV7-8, the J call TRBJ2-7, with TRBD2 matching over 9 bases. CDR1 is SGHVS and CDR2 is FQNEAQ in the germline V gene. The CDR3 length is 13 residues. The CDR3 sequence is CASSLAGNYEQYF. CDR3 nucleotide sequence: TGTGCCAGCAGCCTAGCGGGAAACTACGAGCAGTACTTC.

This clone was detected a few times. The chain is built from TRBV5-1 and TRBJ1-5, with 8 bases matching TRBD1. V dropped 3 bases and J dropped 7; count of bases not matched to a gene: 9. Germline values: CDR1 SGHRS, CDR2 YFSETQ. The CDR3 extends over 15 amino acids. DNA for the CDR3: TGCGCCAGCAGCTCTTCAGGGGGCGCGGGGCAGCCCCAGCATTTT. The encoded protein is CASSSSGGAGQPQHF.

The chain joins TRBV27 to TRBJ1-1, with D hard to call. Per the germline V gene, CDR1 is MNHEY and CDR2 is SMNVEV (reference sequence). This CDR3 region has 12 residues. The ends were cut back, 7 bases at V and 0 bases at J, with 6 bases in the middle. The CDR3 loop is CASKRLNTEAFF. The CDR3 DNA reads as TGTGCCAGCAAAAGGTTGAACACTGAAGCTTTCTTT.